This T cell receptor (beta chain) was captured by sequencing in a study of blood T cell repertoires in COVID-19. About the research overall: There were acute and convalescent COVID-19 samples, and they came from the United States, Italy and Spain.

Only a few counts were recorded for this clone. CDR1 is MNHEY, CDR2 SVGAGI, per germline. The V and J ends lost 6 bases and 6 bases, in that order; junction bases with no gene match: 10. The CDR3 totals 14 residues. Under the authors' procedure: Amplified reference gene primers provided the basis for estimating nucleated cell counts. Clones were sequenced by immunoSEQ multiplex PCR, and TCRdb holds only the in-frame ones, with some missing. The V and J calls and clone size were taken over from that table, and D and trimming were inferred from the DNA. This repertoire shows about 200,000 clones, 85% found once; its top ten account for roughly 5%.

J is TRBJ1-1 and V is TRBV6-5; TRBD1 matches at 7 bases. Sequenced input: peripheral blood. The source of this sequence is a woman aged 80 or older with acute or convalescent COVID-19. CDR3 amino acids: CASRMIQGIAEAFF. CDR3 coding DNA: TGTGCCAGCAGGATGATACAGGGGATCGCTGAAGCTTTCTTT.